This T cell receptor beta chain was found in a study of blood T cells in healthy people across ages. The CDR3 is 11 amino acids. The germline V gene encodes CDR1 DFQATT and CDR2 SNEGSKA (reference sequence). The ends were cut back, 6 bases at V and 4 bases at J, with 9 bases in the middle. This clonotype was seen only a few times. Its antigen is not identified. PCR was performed a second time for about 7 to 12 cycles using a sample-barcoded 5' primer and a J-beta primer mix. TCRdb passed the 5' RACE reads through MiXCR, listing each CDR3 protein once. The table lists roughly 800,000 distinct CDR3 sequences, 55% to 70% of them singletons, with about 20% in the top ten. General study findings and limits: Versus aged donors, long-lived donors had higher diversity and more naive CD4+ cells. The study lacked donor CMV status, which possibly confounded expanded clonotype changes.

This chain connects TRBV20-1 to TRBJ2-5; D remains unclear. This TCR was recovered from a man in his thirties or forties in good health. The sample consisted of blood. CDR3 nucleotide sequence: TGCAGTGCGAAGGCCGTAGAGACCCAGTACTTC. Amino acids: CSAKAVETQYF.